The T cell receptor beta chain described here comes from a study of early T cells in non-severe SARS-CoV-2 infection. The wider study: Alpha and beta chains were unpaired, from unsorted whole-blood bulk RNA.

Unique molecular identifiers (one per individual cDNA molecule) were attached. TCRdb redid the calling of the 5' RACE reads with MiXCR, one entry per CDR3 protein. The sample lists about 25,000 distinct CDR3 sequences, roughly 4.5% seen once, with around 10% in the top ten. This TCR derives from an adult who was a healthcare worker with PCR-confirmed SARS-CoV-2 infection or an uninfected control (not recorded which). Specimen: whole blood.

The CDR3 protein is CASGTGITATNEKLFF. The CDR3 nucleotides are TGTGCCAGTGGGACAGGGATTACTGCAACTAATGAAAAACTGTTTTTT. This rearrangement joins TRBV19 to TRBJ1-4; 9 nucleotides line up with TRBD1. The CDR3 contains 16 residues. V shed 8 bases and J 0 bases; nucleotides not matched to a gene: 7. Germline CDR1 and CDR2: LNHDA and SQIVND (reference sequence).